A selection of T cell receptor beta chains follows, all from one sample in a study of identical twins. TCRdb independently ran MiXCR on the 5' RACE reads; one entry per CDR3 protein. The sample has some 760,000 distinct CDR3 sequences, 15% to 20% seen once. This sample was shared with a second study, whose subject was T cells expressing NK-cell markers.

Sequencing used PBMCs. The receptors here all came from a young woman in good health. CDR3s include the opening cysteine and the closing phenylalanine or tryptophan. A D gene is named only where the DNA matches it firmly. The size entry is marked missing in some rows and otherwise reads once, few, many or a size class.

V gene	J gene	D gene	clone size	CDR3 protein	CDR3 DNA
TRBV6-1	TRBJ1-2	.	.	CASGRQANYGYTF	TGTGCCAGCGGCAGACAAGCTAACTATGGCTACACCTTC
TRBV6-2/TRBV6-3	TRBJ2-3	.	few	CASSYSLGAQYF	TGTGCCAGCAGTTACTCTTTGGGAGCGCAGTATTTT
TRBV12-3/TRBV12-4	TRBJ2-7	TRBD1	.	CASSFRGQGSEQYF	TGTGCCAGCAGTTTTAGGGGGCAAGGATCCGAGCAGTACTTC
TRBV7-9	TRBJ2-5	.	few	CASKAVGEPQETQYF	TGTGCCAGCAAGGCGGTAGGGGAACCTCAAGAGACCCAGTACTTC
TRBV3-1	TRBJ2-4	.	few	CASSPDKQAKNIQYF	TGTGCCAGCAGCCCCGACAAACAAGCCAAAAACATTCAGTACTTC
TRBV7-9	TRBJ2-7	TRBD1	.	CASSFTSDRVGYEQYF	TGTGCCAGCAGTTTTACCTCGGACAGGGTCGGCTACGAGCAGTACTTC
TRBV11-2	TRBJ1-1	.	few	CASSLGATVNTEAFF	TGTGCCAGCAGCTTAGGTGCGACAGTCAACACTGAAGCTTTCTTT
TRBV6-1	TRBJ1-2	TRBD1	.	CASRGTALSSNYGYTF	TGTGCCAGCAGGGGGACAGCTTTATCCTCTAACTATGGCTACACCTTC
TRBV29-1	TRBJ2-6	.	few	CSVGIGANVLTF	TGCAGCGTTGGCATTGGGGCCAACGTCCTGACTTTC
TRBV20-1	TRBJ2-7	.	.	CSASMMGYEQYF	TGCAGTGCTAGCATGATGGGATACGAGCAGTACTTC
TRBV24-1	TRBJ2-1	TRBD1	.	CATSDTSDRDNEQFF	TGTGCCACCAGTGATACATCGGACAGGGACAATGAGCAGTTCTTC
TRBV9	TRBJ2-1	.	few	CASTDGLPEGEQFF	TGTGCCAGCACTGACGGACTGCCTGAAGGTGAGCAGTTCTTC
TRBV4-2	TRBJ2-2	TRBD2	.	CASRGLAELRDTGELFF	TGTGCCAGCAGAGGACTAGCGGAACTTCGAGACACCGGGGAGCTGTTTTTT
TRBV5-1	TRBJ2-5	.	.	CASSSTLDQETQYF	TGCGCCAGCAGCTCGACACTAGACCAAGAGACCCAGTACTTC
TRBV6-6	TRBJ1-1	.	.	CANSGHPNTEAFF	TGTGCCAACTCAGGGCACCCGAACACTGAAGCTTTCTTT
TRBV29-1	TRBJ2-1	.	few	CSVEGGELSYNEQFF	TGCAGCGTTGAGGGGGGAGAGCTCTCCTACAATGAGCAGTTCTTC
TRBV6-5	TRBJ2-5	.	few	CASSYGVGASETQYF	TGTGCCAGCAGTTACGGGGTAGGCGCATCGGAGACCCAGTACTTC
TRBV6-4	TRBJ1-6	.	many	CASSRSGQDNSPLHF	TGTGCCAGCAGTAGGTCGGGGCAGGATAATTCACCCCTCCACTTT
TRBV11-2	TRBJ2-1	.	few	CASSHSGNEQFF	TGTGCCAGCAGTCACTCAGGCAATGAGCAGTTCTTC
TRBV29-1	TRBJ2-1	.	few	CSVEPVRNPSGEQFF	TGCAGCGTTGAGCCGGTGCGGAACCCCTCGGGTGAGCAGTTCTTC
TRBV5-1	TRBJ2-3	TRBD1	many	CASRRTGSTDTQYF	TGTGCCAGCAGACGGACAGGTAGCACAGATACGCAGTATTTT
TRBV12-3/TRBV12-4	TRBJ2-3	.	.	CASQGHTQYF	TGTGCCAGCCAGGGCCATACGCAGTATTTT
TRBV9	TRBJ2-1	TRBD2	.	CASSVARGGGDSYNEQFF	TGTGCCAGCAGCGTAGCGCGGGGGGGCGGCGACTCCTACAATGAGCAGTTCTTC
TRBV20-1	TRBJ2-3	TRBD1	.	CSASAVDRYRGRPDTQYF	TGCAGTGCTAGCGCCGTCGACCGGTACAGGGGGCGCCCAGATACGCAGTATTTT
TRBV5-1	TRBJ2-1	TRBD2	.	CASLPNIAGGHNEQFF	TGCGCCAGCCTGCCTAACATAGCGGGGGGTCACAATGAGCAGTTCTTC
TRBV4-3	TRBJ1-6	TRBD1	.	CASSQARSGGTYNSPLHF	TGCGCCAGCAGCCAAGCCCGGTCAGGGGGAACCTATAATTCACCCCTCCACTTT
TRBV10-3	TRBJ2-3	TRBD2	many	CATTGGPEDTQYF	TGTGCCACAACGGGGGGGCCAGAAGATACGCAGTATTTT
TRBV7-2	TRBJ2-7	TRBD2	.	CASGVGGTVNEQYF	TGTGCCAGCGGGGTCGGGGGGACTGTAAACGAGCAGTACTTC
TRBV18	TRBJ2-7	TRBD1	.	CASSHAGTGDYEQYF	TGTGCCAGCTCACACGCCGGGACAGGGGACTACGAGCAGTACTTC
TRBV12-3/TRBV12-4	TRBJ1-1	.	.	CASRPQGRRTTEAFF	TGTGCCAGCAGACCTCAGGGAAGGAGGACCACTGAAGCTTTCTTT
TRBV5-1	TRBJ2-7	TRBD2	.	CASSLTAGGLYEQYF	TGCGCCAGCAGCTTGACAGCGGGAGGACTCTACGAGCAGTACTTC